This TCR beta chain was captured in a study of cytomegalovirus exposure and HLA in healthy donors. As for this clone: No antigen is known for it.

This CDR3 spans 13 amino acids. V was clipped by 1 base and J by 10 bases, with 11 bases between them. Germline-derived CDR1 and CDR2 are SGHRS and YFSETQ. PCR used 60 Vbeta primers and 13 Jbeta primers. The table came from immunoSEQ multiplex PCR; TCRdb's copy has only in-frame clones and leaves some out. The repertoire shows over 200,000 clones; the top ten hold over 0.75%. Findings and caveats of the study: Cytomegalovirus status was reportedly diagnosed by the classifier with high specificity and sensitivity.

Sequencing input: PBMCs. This clonotype originated in a woman aged 25-40 years in good health and CMV-seropositive. The gene calls are TRBV5-1 and TRBJ2-2; the D is unclear. The DNA for the CDR3 is TGCGCCAGCAGCTTGTATGTGCAGGTGGAGCTGTTTTTT. It encodes CASSLYVQVELFF.